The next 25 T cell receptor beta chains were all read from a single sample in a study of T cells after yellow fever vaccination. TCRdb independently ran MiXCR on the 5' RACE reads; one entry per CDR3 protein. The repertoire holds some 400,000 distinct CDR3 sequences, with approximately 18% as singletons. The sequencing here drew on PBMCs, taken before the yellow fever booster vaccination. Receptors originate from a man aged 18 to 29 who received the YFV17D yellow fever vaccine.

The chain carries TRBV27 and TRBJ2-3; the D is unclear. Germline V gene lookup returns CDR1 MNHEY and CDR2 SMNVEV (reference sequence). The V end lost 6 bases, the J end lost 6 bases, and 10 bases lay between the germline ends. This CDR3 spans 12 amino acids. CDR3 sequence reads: CASSHSGDTQYF. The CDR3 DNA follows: TGTGCCAGCAGCCACTCCGGGGATACGCAGTATTTT.

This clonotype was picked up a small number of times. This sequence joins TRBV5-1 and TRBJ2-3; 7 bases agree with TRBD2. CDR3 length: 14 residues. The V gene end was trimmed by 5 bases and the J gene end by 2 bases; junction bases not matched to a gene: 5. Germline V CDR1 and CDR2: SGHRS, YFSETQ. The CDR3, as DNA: TGCGCCAGCAGTTACGGGGGGAACACAGATACGCAGTATTTT. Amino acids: CASSYGGNTDTQYF.

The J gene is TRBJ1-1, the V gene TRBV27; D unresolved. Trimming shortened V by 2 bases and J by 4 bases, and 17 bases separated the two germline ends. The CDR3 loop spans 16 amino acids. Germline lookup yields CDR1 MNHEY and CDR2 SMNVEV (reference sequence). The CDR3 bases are TGTGCCAGCAGTTTAGAGTCTCGCCATACCCTCACTGAAGCTTTCTTT. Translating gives CASSLESRHTLTEAFF.

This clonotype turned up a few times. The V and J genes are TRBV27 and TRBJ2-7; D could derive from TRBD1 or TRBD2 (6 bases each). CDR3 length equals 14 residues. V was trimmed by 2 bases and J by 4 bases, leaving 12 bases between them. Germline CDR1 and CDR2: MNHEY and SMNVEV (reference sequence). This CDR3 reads CASSLVGGRYEQYF. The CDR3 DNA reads TGTGCCAGCAGTTTAGTCGGGGGCCGGTACGAGCAGTACTTC.

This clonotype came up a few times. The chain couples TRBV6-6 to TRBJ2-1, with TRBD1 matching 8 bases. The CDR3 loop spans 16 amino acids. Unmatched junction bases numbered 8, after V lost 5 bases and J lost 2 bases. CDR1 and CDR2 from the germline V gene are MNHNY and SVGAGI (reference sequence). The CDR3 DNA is TGTGCCAGCAGTCCAGGGGGCGCAGGGCCCTACAATGAGCAGTTCTTC. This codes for CASSPGGAGPYNEQFF.

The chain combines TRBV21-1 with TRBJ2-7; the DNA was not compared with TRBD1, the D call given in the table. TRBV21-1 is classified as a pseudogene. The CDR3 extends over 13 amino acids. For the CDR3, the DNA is TGTGCCAGCAAGGGGACAGCTATACTTGAGCAGTACTTC. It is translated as CASKGTAILEQYF.

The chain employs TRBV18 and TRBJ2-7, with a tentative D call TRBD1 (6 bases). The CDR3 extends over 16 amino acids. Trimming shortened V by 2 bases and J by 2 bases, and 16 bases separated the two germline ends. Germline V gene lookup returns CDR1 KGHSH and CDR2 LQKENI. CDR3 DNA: TGTGCCAGCTCACCAGTCCTGACAGGCCTCACCTACGAGCAGTACGTC. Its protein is CASSPVLTGLTYEQYV.

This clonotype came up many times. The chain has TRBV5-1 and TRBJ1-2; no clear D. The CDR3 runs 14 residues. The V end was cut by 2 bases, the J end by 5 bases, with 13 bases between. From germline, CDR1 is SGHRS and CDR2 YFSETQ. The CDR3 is CASSLSPGGYGYTF. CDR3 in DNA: TGCGCCAGCAGCTTATCACCGGGCGGGTATGGCTACACCTTC.

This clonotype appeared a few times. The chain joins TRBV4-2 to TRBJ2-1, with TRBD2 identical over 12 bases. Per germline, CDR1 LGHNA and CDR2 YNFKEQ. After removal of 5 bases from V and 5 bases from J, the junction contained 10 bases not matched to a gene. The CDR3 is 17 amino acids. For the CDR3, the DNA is TGTGCCAGCAGCATAAGACTAGCGGGGGAGTTTAACAATGAGCAGTTCTTC. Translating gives CASSIRLAGEFNNEQFF.

The CDR3 nucleotides read TGTGCCAGCAGCTCAAGGTATACGCAGTATTTT. It specifies CASSSRYTQYF. This rearrangement joins TRBV7-9 to TRBJ2-3, with no clear D. There are 11 residues in the CDR3. Between the trimmed V and J ends, which lost 4 bases and 7 bases, there was a span of 6 bases. Looked up from germline, CDR1 is SEHNR and CDR2 is FQNEAQ (reference sequence).

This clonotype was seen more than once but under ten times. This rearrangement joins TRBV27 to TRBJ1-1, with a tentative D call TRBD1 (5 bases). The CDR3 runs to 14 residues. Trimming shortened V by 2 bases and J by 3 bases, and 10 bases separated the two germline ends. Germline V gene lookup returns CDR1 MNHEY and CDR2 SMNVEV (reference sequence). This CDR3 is CASSLRGMDTEAFF. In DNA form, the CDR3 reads TGTGCCAGCAGTTTACGGGGGATGGACACTGAAGCTTTCTTT.

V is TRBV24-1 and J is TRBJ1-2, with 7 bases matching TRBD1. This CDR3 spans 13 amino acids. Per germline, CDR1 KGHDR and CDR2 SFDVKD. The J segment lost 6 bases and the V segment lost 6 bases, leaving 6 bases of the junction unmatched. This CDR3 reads CATSNSGGDGYTF. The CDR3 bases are TGTGCCACCAGTAATTCAGGGGGAGATGGCTACACCTTC.

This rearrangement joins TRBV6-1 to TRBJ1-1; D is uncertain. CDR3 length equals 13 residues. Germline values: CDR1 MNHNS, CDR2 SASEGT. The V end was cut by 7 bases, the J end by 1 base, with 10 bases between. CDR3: CASTGIWNTEAFF. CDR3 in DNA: TGTGCCAGCACGGGGATTTGGAACACTGAAGCTTTCTTT.

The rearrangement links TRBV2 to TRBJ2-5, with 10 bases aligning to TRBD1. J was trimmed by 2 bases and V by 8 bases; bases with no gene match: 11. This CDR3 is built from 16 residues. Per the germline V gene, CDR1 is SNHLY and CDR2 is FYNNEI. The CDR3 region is CASEVSGQGLQETQYF. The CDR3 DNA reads TGTGCCAGCGAGGTTTCGGGACAGGGGCTTCAAGAGACCCAGTACTTC.

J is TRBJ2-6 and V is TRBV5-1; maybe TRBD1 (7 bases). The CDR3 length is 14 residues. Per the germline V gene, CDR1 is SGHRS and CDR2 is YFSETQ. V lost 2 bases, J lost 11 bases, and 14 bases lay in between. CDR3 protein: CASSFSDREDVLTF. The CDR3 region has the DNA TGCGCCAGCAGCTTCAGTGACAGGGAGGACGTCCTGACTTTC.

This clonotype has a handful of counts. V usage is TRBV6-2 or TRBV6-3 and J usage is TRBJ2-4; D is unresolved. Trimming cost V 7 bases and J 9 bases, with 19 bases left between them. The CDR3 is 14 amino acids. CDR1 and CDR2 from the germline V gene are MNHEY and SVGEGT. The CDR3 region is CASTTRWGLGIQYF. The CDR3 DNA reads TGTGCCAGCACCACAAGGTGGGGATTGGGCATTCAGTACTTC.

The CDR3 sequence is CASSRAGGVDTQYF. The DNA of the CDR3 is TGTGCCAGCAGTAGGGCGGGGGGAGTAGATACGCAGTATTTT. The chain uses TRBV27 and TRBJ2-3; TRBD2 matches at 8 bases. V was pared by 5 bases and J by 5 bases, with 6 bases of the junction left unmatched. The CDR3 sequence is 14 residues long. In germline, CDR1 is MNHEY, CDR2 SMNVEV (reference sequence).

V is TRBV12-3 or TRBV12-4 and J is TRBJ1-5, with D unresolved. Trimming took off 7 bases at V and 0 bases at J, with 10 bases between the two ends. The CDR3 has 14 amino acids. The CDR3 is CASIPVNSNQPQHF. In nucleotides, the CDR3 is TGTGCCAGCATCCCAGTCAATAGCAATCAGCCCCAGCATTTT.

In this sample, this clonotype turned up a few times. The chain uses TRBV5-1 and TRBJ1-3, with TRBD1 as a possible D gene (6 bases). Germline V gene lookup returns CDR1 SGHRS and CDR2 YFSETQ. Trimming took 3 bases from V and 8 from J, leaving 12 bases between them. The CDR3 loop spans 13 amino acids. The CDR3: CASSSQGGDTIYF. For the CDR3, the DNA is TGCGCCAGCAGCTCACAGGGTGGGGACACCATATATTTT.

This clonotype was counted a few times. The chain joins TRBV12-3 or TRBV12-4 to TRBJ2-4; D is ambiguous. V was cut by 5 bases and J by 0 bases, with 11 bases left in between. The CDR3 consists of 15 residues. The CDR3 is CASSKDGLAKNIQYF. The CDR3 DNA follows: TGTGCCAGCAGTAAAGACGGTCTAGCCAAAAACATTCAGTACTTC.

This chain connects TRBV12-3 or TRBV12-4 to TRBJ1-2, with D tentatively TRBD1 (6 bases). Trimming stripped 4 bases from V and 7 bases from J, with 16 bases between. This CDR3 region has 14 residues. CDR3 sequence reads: CASSWGAGALGYTF. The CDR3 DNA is TGTGCCAGCAGTTGGGGAGCGGGGGCGCTTGGCTACACCTTC.

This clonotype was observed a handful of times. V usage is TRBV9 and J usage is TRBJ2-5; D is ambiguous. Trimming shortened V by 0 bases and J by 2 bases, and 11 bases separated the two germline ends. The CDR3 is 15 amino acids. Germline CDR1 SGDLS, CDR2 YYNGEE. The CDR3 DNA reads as TGTGCCAGCAGCGTAGCCCTCGGCAGTCAAGAGACCCAGTACTTC. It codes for CASSVALGSQETQYF. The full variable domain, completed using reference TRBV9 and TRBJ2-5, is DSGVTQTPKHLITATGQRVTLRCSPRSGDLSVYWYQQSLDQGLQFLIQYYNGEERAKGNILERFSAQQFPDLHSELNLSSLELGDSALYFCASSVALGSQETQYFGPGTRLLVL.

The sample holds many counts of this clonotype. CDR3 protein: CSARGQGGYRPQHF. The CDR3, as DNA: TGCAGTGCTAGGGGACAGGGAGGTTATCGGCCCCAGCATTTT. V and J are TRBV20-1 and TRBJ1-5, with 9 nucleotides matching TRBD1. This CDR3 is 14 amino acids long. V shed 3 bases, J shed 9 bases, and the junction held 9 bases outside the gene matches. Germline CDR1 is DFQATT and CDR2 is SNEGSKA (reference sequence).

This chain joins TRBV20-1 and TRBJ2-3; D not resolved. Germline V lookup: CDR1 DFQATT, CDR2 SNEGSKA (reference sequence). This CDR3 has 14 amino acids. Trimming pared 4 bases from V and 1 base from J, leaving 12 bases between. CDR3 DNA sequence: TGCAGTGCTATAAGTCGGATAGGCACAGATACGCAGTATTTT. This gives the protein CSAISRIGTDTQYF.

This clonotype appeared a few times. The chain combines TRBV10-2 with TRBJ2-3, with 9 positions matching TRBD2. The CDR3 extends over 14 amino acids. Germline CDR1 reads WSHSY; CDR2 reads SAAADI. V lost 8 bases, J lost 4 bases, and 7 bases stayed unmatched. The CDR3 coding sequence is TGCGCCAGCGGATATAGCGGGGGAGCAGATACGCAGTATTTT. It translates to CASGYSGGADTQYF.